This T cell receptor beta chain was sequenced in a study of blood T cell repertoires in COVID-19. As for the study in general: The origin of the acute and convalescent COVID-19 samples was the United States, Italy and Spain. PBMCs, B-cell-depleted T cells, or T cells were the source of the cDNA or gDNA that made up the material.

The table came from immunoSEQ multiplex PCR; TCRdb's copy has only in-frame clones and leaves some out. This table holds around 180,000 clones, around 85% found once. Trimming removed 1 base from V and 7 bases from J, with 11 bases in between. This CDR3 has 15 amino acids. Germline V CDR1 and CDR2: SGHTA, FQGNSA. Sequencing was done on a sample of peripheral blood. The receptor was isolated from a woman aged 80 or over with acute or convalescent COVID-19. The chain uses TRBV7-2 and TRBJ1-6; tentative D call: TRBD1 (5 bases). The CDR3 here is CASSLGGVRNSPLHF. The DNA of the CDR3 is TGTGCCAGCAGCTTAGGGGGGGTCAGGAATTCACCCCTCCACTTT.